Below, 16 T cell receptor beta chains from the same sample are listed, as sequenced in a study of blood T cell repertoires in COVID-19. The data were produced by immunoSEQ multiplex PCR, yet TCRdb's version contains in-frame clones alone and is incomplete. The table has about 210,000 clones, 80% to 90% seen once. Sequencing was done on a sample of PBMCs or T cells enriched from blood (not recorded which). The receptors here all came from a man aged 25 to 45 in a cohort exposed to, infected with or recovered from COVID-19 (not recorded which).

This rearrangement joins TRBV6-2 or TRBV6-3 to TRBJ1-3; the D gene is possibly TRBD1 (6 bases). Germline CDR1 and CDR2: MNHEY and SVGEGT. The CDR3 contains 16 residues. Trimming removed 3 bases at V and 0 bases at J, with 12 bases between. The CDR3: CASSYIQGRSGNTIYF. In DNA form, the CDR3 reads TGTGCCAGCAGTTATATACAGGGACGCTCTGGAAACACCATATATTTT.

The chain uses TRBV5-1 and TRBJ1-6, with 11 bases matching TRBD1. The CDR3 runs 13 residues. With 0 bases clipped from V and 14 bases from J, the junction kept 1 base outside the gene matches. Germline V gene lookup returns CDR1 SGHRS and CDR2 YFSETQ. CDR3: CASSLAGQGALHF. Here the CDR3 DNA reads TGCGCCAGCAGCTTGGCGGGACAGGGGGCCCTCCACTTT.

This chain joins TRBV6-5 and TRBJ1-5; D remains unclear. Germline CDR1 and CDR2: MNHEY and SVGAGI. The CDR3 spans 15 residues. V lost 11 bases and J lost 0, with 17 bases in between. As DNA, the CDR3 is TGTGCCGGAAGATTTCAGGATACTAGCAATCAGCCCCAGCATTTT. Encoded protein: CAGRFQDTSNQPQHF.

This CDR3 reads CASSEDLLAIIYEQFF. CDR3 DNA sequence: TGTGCCAGCAGTGAAGATCTACTAGCGATTATCTATGAGCAGTTCTTC. J is TRBJ2-1 and V is TRBV6-1; 7 bases map to TRBD2. Trimming at V came to 1 base and at J to 8 bases, leaving 11 bases not matched to a gene. The CDR3 is 16 residues long. Germline CDR1 reads MNHNS; CDR2 reads SASEGT.

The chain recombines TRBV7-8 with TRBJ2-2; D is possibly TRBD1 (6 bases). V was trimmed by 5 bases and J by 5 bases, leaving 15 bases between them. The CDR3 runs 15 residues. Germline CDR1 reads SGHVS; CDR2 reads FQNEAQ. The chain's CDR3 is CASSQGGQGTGELFF. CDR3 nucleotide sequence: TGTGCCAGCAGCCAAGGGGGTCAGGGGACCGGGGAGCTGTTTTTT.

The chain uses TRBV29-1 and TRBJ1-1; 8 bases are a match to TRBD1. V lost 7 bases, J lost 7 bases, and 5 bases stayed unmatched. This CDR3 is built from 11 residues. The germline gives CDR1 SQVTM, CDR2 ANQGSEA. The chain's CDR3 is CSADRGNEAFF. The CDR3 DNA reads TGCAGCGCAGACAGGGGTAATGAAGCTTTCTTT.

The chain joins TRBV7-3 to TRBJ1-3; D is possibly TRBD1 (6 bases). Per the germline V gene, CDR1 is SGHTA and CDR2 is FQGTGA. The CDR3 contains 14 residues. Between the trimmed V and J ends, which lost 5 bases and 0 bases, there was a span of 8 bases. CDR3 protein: CASSQDSSGNTIYF. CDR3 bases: TGTGCCAGCAGCCAGGACAGCTCTGGAAACACCATATATTTT. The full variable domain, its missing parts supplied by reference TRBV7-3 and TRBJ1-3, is GAGVSQTPSNKVTEKGKYVELRCDPISGHTALYWYRQSLGQGPEFLIYFQGTGAADDSGLPNDRFFAVRPEGSVSTLKIQRTERGDSAVYLCASSQDSSGNTIYFGEGSWLTVV.

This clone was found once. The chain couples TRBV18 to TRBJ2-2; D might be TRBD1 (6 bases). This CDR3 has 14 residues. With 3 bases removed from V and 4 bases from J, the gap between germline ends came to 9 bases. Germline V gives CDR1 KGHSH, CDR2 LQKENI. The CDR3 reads CASSPLQGTGELFF. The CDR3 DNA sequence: TGTGCCAGCTCACCTTTACAGGGCACCGGGGAGCTGTTTTTT.

CDR3 bases: TGTGCCAGCAGTTCCGGGGTCTTTAACCCAGCACCCCTCCACTTT. Residues: CASSSGVFNPAPLHF. The rearrangement uses TRBV27 and TRBJ1-6; no clear D gene. The CDR3 is 15 residues long. Germline CDR1 reads MNHEY; CDR2 reads SMNVEV (reference sequence). The germline V and J ends were trimmed by 4 bases and 11 bases, with 18 bases remaining between them.

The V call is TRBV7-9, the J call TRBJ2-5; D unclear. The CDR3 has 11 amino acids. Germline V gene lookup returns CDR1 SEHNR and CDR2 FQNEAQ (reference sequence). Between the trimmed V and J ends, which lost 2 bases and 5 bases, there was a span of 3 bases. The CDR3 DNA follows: TGTGCCAGCAGCTTACAGGAGACCCAGTACTTC. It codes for CASSLQETQYF.

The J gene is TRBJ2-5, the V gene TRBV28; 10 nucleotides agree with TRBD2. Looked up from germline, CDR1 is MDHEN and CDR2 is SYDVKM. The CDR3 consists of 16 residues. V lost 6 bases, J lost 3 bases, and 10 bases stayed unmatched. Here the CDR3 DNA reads TGTGCCAGCAGGACTGAGCGGGAGGGAAAGAAAGAGACCCAGTACTTC. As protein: CASRTEREGKKETQYF.

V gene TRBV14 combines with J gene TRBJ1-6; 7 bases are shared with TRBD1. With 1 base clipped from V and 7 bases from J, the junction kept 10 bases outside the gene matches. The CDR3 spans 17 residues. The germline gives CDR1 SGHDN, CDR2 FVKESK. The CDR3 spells CASSQGSRRQGNSPLHF. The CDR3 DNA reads TGTGCCAGCAGCCAAGGAAGTAGAAGACAGGGAAATTCACCCCTCCACTTT.

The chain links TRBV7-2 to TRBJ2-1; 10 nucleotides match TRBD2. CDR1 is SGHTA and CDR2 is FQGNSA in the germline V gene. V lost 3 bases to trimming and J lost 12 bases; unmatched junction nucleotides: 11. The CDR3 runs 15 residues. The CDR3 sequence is CASSFITSGVRGQFF. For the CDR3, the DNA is TGTGCCAGCAGCTTTATAACTAGCGGGGTACGCGGGCAGTTCTTC.

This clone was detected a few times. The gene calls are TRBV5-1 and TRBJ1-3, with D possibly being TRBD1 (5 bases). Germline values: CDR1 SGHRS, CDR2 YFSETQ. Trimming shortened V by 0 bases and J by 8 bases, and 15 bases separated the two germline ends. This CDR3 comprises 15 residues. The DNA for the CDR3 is TGCGCCAGCAGCTTGGACGGTCGATCGGGGGACACCATATATTTT. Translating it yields CASSLDGRSGDTIYF.

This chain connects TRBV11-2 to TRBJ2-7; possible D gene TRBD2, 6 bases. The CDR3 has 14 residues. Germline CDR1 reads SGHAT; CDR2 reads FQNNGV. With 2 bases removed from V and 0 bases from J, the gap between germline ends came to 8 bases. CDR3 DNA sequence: TGTGCCAGCAGCTTATTAGCGGTCTCCTACGAGCAGTACTTC. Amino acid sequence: CASSLLAVSYEQYF.

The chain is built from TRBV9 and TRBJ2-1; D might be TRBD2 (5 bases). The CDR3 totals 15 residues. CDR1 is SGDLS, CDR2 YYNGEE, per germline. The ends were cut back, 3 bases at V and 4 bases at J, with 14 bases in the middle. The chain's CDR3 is CASSDTAVMYNEQFF. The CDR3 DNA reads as TGTGCCAGCAGCGACACAGCGGTAATGTACAATGAGCAGTTCTTC.